This T cell receptor beta chain derives from a study of blood T cell repertoires in COVID-19. About the study: Specimens from acute and convalescent COVID-19 originated in the United States, Italy and Spain. T cells, B-cell-depleted T cells, or PBMCs provided the cDNA or gDNA that served as material.

CDR1 is MNHEY and CDR2 is SMNVEV in the germline V gene (reference sequence). The junction had 4 bases not matched to a gene; V was cut back by 7 bases and J by 7 bases. CDR3 length: 12 amino acids. In the original workflow: Reference gene primer amplification gave estimated nucleated cell counts. Clones were read by immunoSEQ multiplex PCR, and TCRdb kept only the in-frame ones, dropping some. Clone size and the V and J calls come from that table; the DNA yielded D and trimming. The sample gives 310,000 or so clones, roughly 90% of which show up once; around 2.2% is in the top ten. The rearrangement links TRBV27 to TRBJ1-5; 7 bases map to TRBD1. Sequencing input: peripheral blood. The sequence was collected from a woman aged 45-65 years who had recovered from COVID-19. The CDR3 DNA reads TGTGCCAGCAAGACAGGGAGGCAGCCCCAGCATTTT. As protein: CASKTGRQPQHF.